This TCR beta chain was sequenced during a study of T cells in Graves' hyperthyroidism and ophthalmopathy. Study-wide context: Peripheral blood specimens were obtained at initial diagnosis, prior to any treatment.

Amplified TCR beta CDR3 regions came from RNA transcripts. The study used the HTBI primer set for a first-round RT-PCR of the TCR CDR3. TCRdb recomputed calls from the multiplex PCR reads with MiXCR, one row per CDR3 protein. The sample records 350,000 or so distinct CDR3 sequences, 15% to 20% being singletons. This clonotype was seen at least ten times. CDR3 length equals 14 residues. Germline assignment: CDR1 MNHNS and CDR2 SASEGT. V was pared by 7 bases and J by 1 base, with 2 bases of the junction left unmatched. Sequencing input: blood. This chain connects TRBV6-1 to TRBJ2-2; TRBD2 agrees at 8 bases. This TCR was sampled from a middle-aged woman with Graves' ophthalmopathy. The CDR3 coding sequence is TGTGCCAGCACCGGGAGGGTGAACACCGGGGAGCTGTTTTTT. This sequence encodes CASTGRVNTGELFF.